This TCR beta chain was recovered during a study of T cell repertoires in cytomegalovirus infection. Across the study: Public TCR beta signature analysis indicated the presence of both CMV infection and matching HLA type. Study-level findings and limits: Clonotype analysis showed dominance of the ex vivo response by HLA-C-restricted CMV-specific TCR beta clonotypes. Carriers of CMV and the relevant HLA type were discriminated by public TCR beta frequency.

This clonotype was observed many times. The antigen is not known. TCRdb analysed the reads with MiXCR anew, one entry per CDR3 protein. The table includes around 210,000 distinct CDR3 sequences, under 8.5% detected once. Germline V gives CDR1 SGHTA, CDR2 FQGNSA. The CDR3 has 17 amino acids. Germline trimming cut 0 bases from V and 4 bases from J; bases unmatched to any gene: 10. Sample: PBMCs. The receptor was derived from a human donor in good health (CMV status not recorded). Some clones in this sample may be carry-over from other donors' samples. The genes are TRBV7-2 and TRBJ2-3, with 7 bases matching TRBD1. The CDR3 DNA follows: TGTGCCAGCAGCTTAGCGACAATTGGGACAGATGCAGATACGCAGTATTTT. Translated: CASSLATIGTDADTQYF. Full variable domain (outside the CDR3, taken from reference TRBV7-2 and TRBJ2-3): GAGVSQSPSNKVTEKGKDVELRCDPISGHTALYWYRQSLGQGLEFLIYFQGNSAPDKSGLPSDRFSAERTGGSVSTLTIQRTQQEDSAVYLCASSLATIGTDADTQYFGPGTRLTVL.